What follows are 19 T cell receptor beta chains derived from one specimen sequenced in a study of blood T cell repertoires in COVID-19. The method was immunoSEQ multiplex PCR; TCRdb's version includes in-frame clones alone and lacks a portion of them. The table has more than 200,000 clones, around 84% seen once; the top ten hold 5.2%. The sequenced material came from peripheral blood. The receptors shown here come from a woman aged 55-69 years with COVID-19, enrolled during active disease.

The chain has TRBV12-5 and TRBJ2-3; D unresolved. Trimming cost V 7 bases and J 2 bases, with 13 bases left between them. The CDR3 runs to 14 residues. Germline V gives CDR1 LGHNT, CDR2 FRNRAP. The CDR3: CASALAHPTDTQYF. The CDR3 coding sequence is TGTGCTAGTGCCCTCGCGCACCCCACAGATACGCAGTATTTT.

This chain connects TRBV28 to TRBJ2-3, with 10 bases identical to TRBD2. V was pared by 4 bases and J by 0 bases, with 10 bases of the junction left unmatched. This CDR3 comprises 18 residues. Germline V gene sequence: CDR1 MDHEN, CDR2 SYDVKM. This CDR3 is CASSSIWTSGLSTDTQYF. The CDR3 bases are TGTGCCAGCAGTTCTATATGGACTAGCGGACTTAGCACAGATACGCAGTATTTT.

This chain joins TRBV15 and TRBJ1-1, with a tentative D call TRBD1 (6 bases). Trimming removed 4 bases from V and 11 bases from J, with 20 bases in between. Looked up from germline, CDR1 is LNHNV and CDR2 is YYDKDF (reference sequence). This CDR3 comprises 14 residues. The CDR3 DNA sequence: TGTGCCACCAGCACCATGATTGACAGGTCGTCGGCTTTCTTT. Translation: CATSTMIDRSSAFF.

The CDR3 loop reads CASSLDLNTGELFF. The CDR3 DNA reads TGCGCCAGCAGCTTGGATCTGAACACCGGGGAGCTGTTTTTT. The rearrangement links TRBV5-1 to TRBJ2-2, with D unresolved. CDR1 is SGHRS, CDR2 YFSETQ, per germline. This CDR3 spans 14 amino acids. Trimming pared 0 bases from V and 1 base from J, leaving 4 bases between.

The chain combines TRBV30 with TRBJ2-5; D may be TRBD2 (6 bases). Germline loops: CDR1 GTSNPN, CDR2 SVGIG (reference sequence). V was pared by 0 bases and J by 0 bases, with 8 bases between. The CDR3 runs 14 residues. The CDR3 DNA sequence: TGTGCCTGGAGTGTCGGGACTTACCAAGAGACCCAGTACTTC. Protein sequence: CAWSVGTYQETQYF.

The chain links TRBV11-2 to TRBJ2-1, with 9 bases fitting TRBD2. CDR3 size: 17 residues. Germline assignment: CDR1 SGHAT and CDR2 FQNNGV. V shed 1 base, J shed 0 bases, and the junction held 4 bases outside the gene matches. The CDR3 coding sequence is TGTGCCAGCAGCTTAGCCTTTAGCGGGAGCTCCTACAATGAGCAGTTCTTC. It encodes CASSLAFSGSSYNEQFF. Full variable domain (remainder filled in from reference TRBV11-2 and TRBJ2-1): EAGVAQSPRYKIIEKRQSVAFWCNPISGHATLYWYQQILGQGPKLLIQFQNNGVVDDSQLPKDRFSAERLKGVDSTLKIQPAKLEDSAVYLCASSLAFSGSSYNEQFFGPGTRLTVL.

This CDR3 reads CASSSGQQPINQPQHF. The CDR3 region has the DNA TGTGCCAGCAGCTCAGGCCAGCAACCGATCAATCAGCCCCAGCATTTT. This chain links TRBV6-6 with TRBJ1-5; D gene unclear. Trimming shortened V by 6 bases and J by 3 bases, and 18 bases separated the two germline ends. The CDR3 spans 16 residues. Germline CDR1 is MNHNY and CDR2 is SVGAGI (reference sequence).

This clone is a singleton in its sample. The chain couples TRBV3-1 (or the pseudogene TRBV3-2) to TRBJ2-7; 9 bases align to TRBD2. Germline V gene sequence: CDR1 LGHDT, CDR2 YNNKEL (reference sequence). V lost 0 bases to trimming and J lost 3 bases; unmatched junction nucleotides: 6. CDR3 length: 16 residues. This CDR3 reads CASSQEPLAGVYEQYF. DNA for the CDR3: TGTGCCAGCAGCCAAGAGCCACTAGCGGGTGTCTACGAGCAGTACTTC.

Ten or more counts support this clone. CDR3 loop: CASSPYSGDREVGVRKNTEAFF. The CDR3 region has the DNA TGCGCCAGCAGCCCATATTCCGGGGACAGGGAGGTTGGGGTAAGAAAGAACACTGAAGCTTTCTTT. The V gene is TRBV4-1, the J gene TRBJ1-1, with 9 bases identical to TRBD1. The CDR3 runs to 22 residues. From germline, CDR1 is MGHRA and CDR2 YSYEKL. V shed 4 bases, J shed 1 base, and the junction held 25 bases outside the gene matches.

The chain combines TRBV4-2 with TRBJ2-1; 15 bases match TRBD2. V lost 5 bases and J lost 7; bases outside the gene matches: 3. The length of the CDR3 is 15 residues. CDR1 LGHNA and CDR2 YNFKEQ come from the germline V gene. CDR3 residues: CASSSGLAGGNEQFF. The CDR3 region has the DNA TGTGCCAGCAGCTCCGGACTAGCGGGAGGGAATGAGCAGTTCTTC.

The V and J genes are TRBV5-1 and TRBJ2-5; 7 bases line up with TRBD1. The CDR3 runs to 14 residues. CDR1 is SGHRS, CDR2 YFSETQ, per germline. Unmatched junction bases numbered 10, after V lost 4 bases and J lost 7 bases. In DNA, the CDR3 is TGCGCCAGCAGCGCCCTTCAGGGGGATGGGACCCAGTACTTC. This encodes CASSALQGDGTQYF.

The chain recombines TRBV11-3 with TRBJ2-1; 7 bases are a match to TRBD1. The J segment lost 7 bases and the V segment lost 2 bases, leaving 8 bases of the junction unmatched. Germline V gene data show CDR1 as SGHNT and CDR2 as YENEEA. The length of the CDR3 is 15 residues. CDR3 in amino acids: CASSLQTGVGNEQFF. The CDR3 DNA is TGTGCCAGCAGCTTACAAACAGGGGTGGGAAATGAGCAGTTCTTC.

This clone has just one count. The chain has TRBV4-3 and TRBJ1-4, with a weak D call TRBD1 (5 bases). CDR3 size: 16 residues. Trimming took off 3 bases at V and 4 bases at J, with 15 bases between the two ends. Germline assignment: CDR1 LGHNA and CDR2 YSLEER. CDR3 loop: CASSQILGVGNEKLFF. CDR3 sequence (DNA): TGCGCCAGCAGCCAGATCCTAGGGGTGGGTAATGAAAAACTGTTTTTT.

V gene TRBV19 combines with J gene TRBJ1-1; 10 bases map to TRBD1. The CDR3 spans 14 residues. The ends lost 5 bases at V and 5 bases at J; junction bases unmatched: 5. CDR1 LNHDA and CDR2 SQIVND come from the germline V gene (reference sequence). For the CDR3, the DNA is TGTGCCAGTAGTCCCGGACAGGGGGAGACTGAAGCTTTCTTT. Its translation is CASSPGQGETEAFF.

For this clone: Different DNA sequences within this sample yield the same CDR3. V is TRBV24-1 and J is TRBJ1-1; a weak D match, TRBD1 (5 bases). The CDR3 contains 14 residues. In germline, CDR1 is KGHDR, CDR2 SFDVKD. Deletions cut 2 bases from V and 4 bases from J, with 10 bases between. The CDR3 nucleotides read TGTGCCACCAGTGATTCGGGGGAGGGCACTGAAGCTTTCTTT. Its protein product is CATSDSGEGTEAFF.

This clone has just one count. This chain uses TRBV4-2 with TRBJ2-1, with D perhaps matching TRBD2 (5 bases). The ends were cut back, 0 bases at V and 3 bases at J, with 12 bases in the middle. This CDR3 region has 16 residues. Germline V gene sequence: CDR1 LGHNA, CDR2 YNFKEQ. The CDR3, as DNA: TGTGCCAGCAGCCAAGATAGGGCTAGCAACTACAATGAGCAGTTCTTC. This gives the protein CASSQDRASNYNEQFF.

The V and J genes are TRBV3-1 (or the pseudogene TRBV3-2) and TRBJ2-3, with D possibly being TRBD2 (5 bases). This CDR3 is 16 amino acids long. V shed 1 base and J shed 2 bases, with 13 bases lying between them. Germline V gives CDR1 LGHDT, CDR2 YNNKEL (reference sequence). The CDR3 DNA reads as TGTGCCAGCAGCCAAGGAGCTAGCTCGAACACAGATACGCAGTATTTT. The encoded protein is CASSQGASSNTDTQYF.

CDR3: CAISGASGRTDTQYF. The CDR3 bases are TGTGCCATCAGTGGCGCTAGCGGGAGGACAGATACGCAGTATTTT. This chain connects TRBV10-3 to TRBJ2-3; 11 bases fit TRBD2. This CDR3 is built from 15 residues. Germline V CDR1 and CDR2: ENHRY, SYGVKD. V trimming: 4 bases; J trimming: 3 bases; junction bases outside the gene matches: 3.

The chain joins TRBV12-3 or TRBV12-4 to TRBJ1-2; TRBD1 matches 8 bases. V lost 5 bases, J lost 5 bases, and 4 bases stayed unmatched. The CDR3 runs 13 residues. The CDR3 reads CASSKDRAYGYTF. The DNA for the CDR3 is TGTGCCAGCAGTAAGGACAGGGCTTATGGCTACACCTTC.